This is a list of T cell receptor beta chains from one sample in a study of neurological immune-mediated disorders. TCRdb reanalysed the 5' RACE reads using MiXCR and keeps one entry per CDR3 protein. Of about 60,000 distinct CDR3 sequences in the sample, 8.5% to 10% were seen once. Sequencing was carried out using PBMCs. The source of these receptors is a man between 25 and 39 years old in good health. Each CDR3 is given with its conserved first and last residue. A D gene is named only where the DNA matches it firmly. Clone size is stated in some rows and not others, as once, few, many or a class when expanded.

d_gene: TRBD1; v_gene: TRBV20-1; abundance: many; j_gene: TRBJ1-1; CDR3nt: TGCAGTGCTGGAAGGGACAGCCAGAACACTGAAGCTTTCTTT; CDR3aa: CSAGRDSQNTEAFF
d_gene: NA; v_gene: TRBV5-1; abundance: many; j_gene: TRBJ1-5; CDR3nt: TGCGCCAGCAGCTTGGAAGGCAGCCGAAATCAGCCCCAGCATTTT; CDR3aa: CASSLEGSRNQPQHF
d_gene: TRBD1; v_gene: TRBV5-1; abundance: many; j_gene: TRBJ2-4; CDR3nt: TGCGCCAGCAGCCCTACAGGGGGCTCCATTCAGTACTTC; CDR3aa: CASSPTGGSIQYF
d_gene: TRBD2; v_gene: TRBV5-1; abundance: many; j_gene: TRBJ2-1; CDR3nt: TGCGCCAGCAGCCCCGCCGGGGGGGGATACAATGAGCAGTTCTTC; CDR3aa: CASSPAGGGYNEQFF
d_gene: NA; v_gene: TRBV7-8; abundance: few; j_gene: TRBJ1-2; CDR3nt: TGTGCCAGCAGCTTAGAAGGACGGAACTATGGCTACACCTTC; CDR3aa: CASSLEGRNYGYTF
d_gene: NA; v_gene: TRBV5-1; abundance: NA; j_gene: TRBJ2-1; CDR3nt: TGCGCCAGCAGCTTGACGGACTCACGCGTCGTCGATGAGCAGTTCTTC; CDR3aa: CASSLTDSRVVDEQFF
d_gene: NA; v_gene: TRBV20-1; abundance: many; j_gene: TRBJ2-5; CDR3nt: TGCAGTGCGCAGCCCAGAGGGGGTACCGCAGAGACCCAGTACTTC; CDR3aa: CSAQPRGGTAETQYF
d_gene: NA; v_gene: TRBV5-1; abundance: many; j_gene: TRBJ2-7; CDR3nt: TGCGCCAGCAGATTGGGGTGGACACAATCCTACGAGCAGTACTTC; CDR3aa: CASRLGWTQSYEQYF
d_gene: TRBD2; v_gene: TRBV29-1; abundance: many; j_gene: TRBJ2-1; CDR3nt: TGCAGCGTTGAAAATCCCGGGACTAGCGGGAGGGGGGGGTTACAGTTCTTC; CDR3aa: CSVENPGTSGRGGLQFF
d_gene: TRBD1; v_gene: TRBV10-3; abundance: many; j_gene: TRBJ2-7; CDR3nt: TGTGCCATCGCCCAACAGACAGGGTCCTGGGAGCAGTACTTC; CDR3aa: CAIAQQTGSWEQYF
d_gene: NA; v_gene: TRBV5-5; abundance: many; j_gene: TRBJ2-7; CDR3nt: TGTGCCAGCAGTCCCCCCCTGGACGCCGACCCCTCCGAGCAGTACTTC; CDR3aa: CASSPPLDADPSEQYF
d_gene: TRBD2; v_gene: TRBV5-1; abundance: many; j_gene: TRBJ2-7; CDR3nt: TGCGCCAGCAGCCCTGGTAGCGGGAGGGCCTACGAGCAGTACTTC; CDR3aa: CASSPGSGRAYEQYF
d_gene: NA; v_gene: TRBV6-4; abundance: many; j_gene: TRBJ2-1; CDR3nt: TGTGCCAGCAGGCCTGTAAACGGGGCCGAGCAGTTCTTC; CDR3aa: CASRPVNGAEQFF
d_gene: TRBD2; v_gene: TRBV5-1; abundance: many; j_gene: TRBJ2-7; CDR3nt: TGCGCCAGCAGCTTGAATCCGGGGGGCTACGAGCAGTACTTC; CDR3aa: CASSLNPGGYEQYF
d_gene: TRBD1; v_gene: TRBV29-1; abundance: many; j_gene: TRBJ2-7; CDR3nt: TGCAGCGTGATTGGGGTGAACGAAGGACAGGGGTTCTACGAGCAGTACTTC; CDR3aa: CSVIGVNEGQGFYEQYF
d_gene: NA; v_gene: TRBV3-1; abundance: many; j_gene: TRBJ2-3; CDR3nt: TGTGCCAGCAGCCAAACAAACACTAGGGCAGATACGCAGTATTTT; CDR3aa: CASSQTNTRADTQYF